These 11 T cell receptor beta chains originate from one sample sequenced in a study of human T cells and chemical hapten exposure. Time point in this sample: patch test 3, about 24 weeks after DPC sensitization. Sample treatment: therapeutic diphenylcyclopropenone sensitization with weekly scalp DPC. TCRdb called the RACE reads again in MiXCR, with one record for every CDR3 protein. The data contain about 160,000 distinct CDR3 sequences, around a quarter of them seen just once; the ten biggest clones take up about 2%. The sequencing used whole blood, collected in connection with sensitization to the hapten diphenylcyclopropenone (DPC). Every receptor here comes from a woman younger than 35 with alopecia areata. Some clones in this sample may be carry-over from other donors' samples.

The genes are TRBV25-1 and TRBJ2-7, with TRBD2 matching 15 bases. This CDR3 contains 14 residues. Per the germline V gene, CDR1 is MGHDK and CDR2 is SYGVNS. With V trimmed by 8 bases and J by 4 bases, 3 bases remained unmatched. CDR3 residues: CASGLAGGLYEQYF. Written as DNA, the CDR3 is TGTGCCAGCGGACTAGCGGGAGGGCTGTACGAGCAGTACTTC.

V usage is TRBV6-5 and J usage is TRBJ2-7; 7 bases are a match to TRBD1. The CDR3 extends over 13 amino acids. CDR1 MNHEY and CDR2 SVGAGI come from the germline V gene. V was pared by 9 bases and J by 2 bases, with 7 bases of the junction left unmatched. Here the CDR3 reads CASTQGRTYEQYF. The CDR3 region has the DNA TGTGCCAGTACACAGGGGCGAACCTACGAGCAGTACTTC.

This clonotype has just a few counts. J is TRBJ1-5 and V is TRBV5-1; 7 nucleotides match TRBD1. The trim removed 0 bases at V and 5 bases at J, leaving 5 bases unmatched. Germline-derived CDR1 and CDR2 are SGHRS and YFSETQ. The CDR3 covers 15 residues. CDR3 in amino acids: CASSLVGQPDQPQHF. Here the CDR3 DNA reads TGCGCCAGCAGCTTGGTGGGACAGCCGGATCAGCCCCAGCATTTT. Drawing the rest from reference TRBV5-1 and TRBJ1-5, the complete variable domain is KAGVTQTPRYLIKTRGQQVTLSCSPISGHRSVSWYQQTPGQGLQFLFEYFSETQRNKGNFPGRFSGRQFSNSRSEMNVSTLELGDSALYLCASSLVGQPDQPQHFGDGTRLSIL.

This clonotype was seen repeatedly, ten times or more. The chain employs TRBV20-1 and TRBJ1-6, with unresolved D. There are 13 residues in the CDR3. V was clipped by 3 bases and J by 6 bases, with 9 bases between them. Germline V lookup: CDR1 DFQATT, CDR2 SNEGSKA (reference sequence). The CDR3 DNA reads TGCAGTGCTAGGTCTGGGTTTAATTCACCCCTCCACTTT. Its protein product is CSARSGFNSPLHF.

The chain has TRBV30 and TRBJ2-7; D is possibly TRBD1 (5 bases). Germline loops: CDR1 GTSNPN, CDR2 SVGIG (reference sequence). V dropped 0 bases and J dropped 5 bases, with 14 bases sitting between them. The CDR3 has 14 residues. The CDR3 nucleotides read TGTGCCTGGAGTGTTTGGCAGGGCGGACACGAGCAGTACTTC. It translates to CAWSVWQGGHEQYF.

J is TRBJ2-3 and V is TRBV5-1, with 8 bases aligning to TRBD1. V lost 0 bases and J lost 6; bases outside the gene matches: 6. Germline lookup yields CDR1 SGHRS and CDR2 YFSETQ. This CDR3 comprises 15 residues. CDR3 DNA: TGCGCCAGCAGCTTGGTGACAGGGGAGACCGATACGCAGTATTTT. This codes for CASSLVTGETDTQYF.

This chain links TRBV7-6 with TRBJ1-1; no clear D. V was clipped by 1 base and J by 5 bases, with 14 bases between them. This CDR3 is 15 amino acids long. CDR1 is SGHVS, CDR2 FNYEAQ, per germline. Here the CDR3 DNA reads TGTGCCAGCAGCTTAGGGATGGAGGGTGGGACTGAAGCTTTCTTT. This translates into CASSLGMEGGTEAFF.

In this sample, this clonotype turned up a few times. The chain couples TRBV15 to TRBJ2-7; D may be TRBD1 (5 bases). V dropped 9 bases and J dropped 0 bases, with 12 bases sitting between them. From germline, CDR1 is LNHNV and CDR2 YYDKDF (reference sequence). The length of the CDR3 is 13 residues. DNA of the CDR3: TGTGCCACAGACGGACACCTCTCCTACGAGCAGTACTTC. Protein product: CATDGHLSYEQYF.

On this clonotype itself: Since a much larger clone is just one base distant, this may be a read error. V gene TRBV5-1 combines with J gene TRBJ2-7; the match to TRBD1 covers 8 bases. Germline lookup yields CDR1 SGHRS and CDR2 YFSETQ. CDR3 size: 14 residues. Here the CDR3 DNA reads TGCGTCAGCAGCTCGCAGGGGGCAGAGTACGAGCAGTACTTC. As protein: CVSSSQGAEYEQYF. Looking up the rest from reference TRBV5-1 and TRBJ2-7 gives the full variable domain: KAGVTQTPRYLIKTRGQQVTLSCSPISGHRSVSWYQQTPGQGLQFLFEYFSETQRNKGNFPGRFSGRQFSNSRSEMNVSTLELGDSALYLCVSSSQGAEYEQYFGPGTRLTVT.

This clonotype was counted a few times. The chain carries TRBV6-2 or TRBV6-3 and TRBJ2-5; TRBD1 is a possible D gene (5 bases). The CDR3 has 13 amino acids. The germline V and J ends were trimmed by 11 bases and 3 bases, with 16 bases remaining between them. Germline values: CDR1 MNHEY, CDR2 SVGEGT. As DNA, the CDR3 is TGTGCCTCCCAACGACCAGGGAAAGAGACCCAGTACTTC. Its protein is CASQRPGKETQYF.

V is TRBV7-2 and J is TRBJ2-3; 9 positions agree with TRBD2. This CDR3 region has 14 residues. Germline CDR1 reads SGHTA; CDR2 reads FQGNSA. Germline trimming cut 6 bases from V and 3 bases from J; bases unmatched to any gene: 4. The CDR3: CASSSGLATDTQYF. The CDR3 DNA sequence: TGTGCCAGCAGTTCGGGACTAGCTACAGATACGCAGTATTTT.